The 13 T cell receptor beta chains below come from one sample, sequenced in a study of T cell responses to AZD1222 COVID-19 vaccine. Produced via immunoSEQ multiplex PCR; TCRdb's table is partial and in-frame only. The sample lists approximately 65,000 clones; 80% were seen once. The sample in question was peripheral blood, obtained on day 0 of AZD1222 vaccination. The receptors stem from an adult in good health.

The rearrangement joins TRBV30 to TRBJ1-6; D is perhaps TRBD1 (6 bases). The CDR3 is made up of 14 amino acids. V was clipped by 5 bases and J by 8 bases, with 16 bases between them. The germline CDR1 and CDR2 sequences are GTSNPN and SVGIG (reference sequence). The CDR3 DNA is TGTGCCTGGCACTACACAGGGTGGGATTCACCCCTCCACTTT. It is translated as CAWHYTGWDSPLHF.

The chain recombines TRBV3-1 (or the pseudogene TRBV3-2) with TRBJ1-3; D gene ambiguous. Deletions cut 8 bases from V and 0 bases from J, with 5 bases between. This CDR3 spans 12 amino acids. From germline, CDR1 is LGHDT and CDR2 YNNKEL (reference sequence). CDR3 coding DNA: TGTGCCAGCGAGAACTCTGGAAACACCATATATTTT. Translating it yields CASENSGNTIYF.

This clone was recorded only once. V is TRBV23-1 and J is TRBJ1-1, with D uncertain. TRBV23-1 is recorded as an ORF, its role being uncertain. The CDR3 length is 15 residues. Between the trimmed V and J ends, which lost 2 bases and 6 bases, there was a span of 16 bases. The chain's CDR3 is CASSQPTQKSPEAFF. In DNA form, the CDR3 reads TGCGCCAGCAGTCAACCGACCCAAAAGTCCCCTGAAGCTTTCTTT.

This chain links TRBV10-3 with TRBJ2-7; no clear D. Germline loops: CDR1 ENHRY, CDR2 SYGVKD. CDR3 size: 14 residues. The V gene lost 0 bases and the J gene lost 3 bases, with 9 bases spanning the gap. The CDR3 reads CAISESGSGYEQYF. DNA of the CDR3: TGTGCCATCAGTGAGTCAGGGTCGGGCTACGAGCAGTACTTC.

This clone occurred once. CDR3 in DNA: TGTGCCAGCAGGGGCGGTAACACTGAAGCTTTCTTT. Protein: CASRGGNTEAFF. The chain recombines TRBV6-5 with TRBJ1-1; the D is unclear. Trimming cost V 6 bases and J 2 bases, with 7 bases left between them. Looked up from germline, CDR1 is MNHEY and CDR2 is SVGAGI. The CDR3 consists of 12 residues.

This chain uses TRBV6-5 with TRBJ1-1; a possible D gene is TRBD1 (6 bases). The CDR3 has 15 residues. Per germline, CDR1 MNHEY and CDR2 SVGAGI. V lost 5 bases, J lost 1 base, and 14 bases lay in between. The CDR3 is CASSRVQGGNTEAFF. The CDR3 DNA reads TGTGCCAGCAGTCGGGTACAGGGAGGGAACACTGAAGCTTTCTTT.

J is TRBJ2-1 and V is TRBV5-1; D gene unclear. In germline, CDR1 is SGHRS, CDR2 YFSETQ. The germline V and J ends were trimmed by 0 bases and 2 bases, with 9 bases remaining between them. This CDR3 contains 15 residues. The CDR3 region is CASSLDGRAYNEQFF. CDR3 sequence (DNA): TGCGCCAGCAGCTTGGACGGAAGAGCCTACAATGAGCAGTTCTTC.

This rearrangement joins TRBV6-5 to TRBJ2-3, with D uncertain. The CDR3 is 12 residues long. V was clipped by 4 bases and J by 5 bases, with 7 bases between them. CDR1 MNHEY and CDR2 SVGAGI come from the germline V gene. The CDR3 loop reads CASSLQGDTQYF. CDR3 coding DNA: TGTGCCAGCAGTTTACAAGGAGATACGCAGTATTTT.

This clone was seen a few times. The CDR3 reads CASSPEMGTEAFF. The CDR3 coding sequence is TGTGCCAGCTCACCTGAAATGGGGACTGAAGCTTTCTTT. The J gene is TRBJ1-1, the V gene TRBV18; D not certain. Germline V gene sequence: CDR1 KGHSH, CDR2 LQKENI. The CDR3 is 13 residues long. Trimming shortened V by 3 bases and J by 5 bases, and 10 bases separated the two germline ends.

The chain joins TRBV30 to TRBJ1-6; D is unclear. Trimming cost V 8 bases and J 3 bases, with 14 bases left between them. CDR3 length: 14 residues. Germline V CDR1 and CDR2: GTSNPN, SVGIG (reference sequence). CDR3 in DNA: TGTGCCGGGCTTCGGGGTGACTATAATTCACCCCTCCACTTT. This gives the protein CAGLRGDYNSPLHF. Combining the CDR3 with reference TRBV30 and TRBJ1-6 gives the whole variable domain SQTIHQWPATLVQPVGSPLSLECTVEGTSNPNLYWYRQAAGRGLQLLFYSVGIGQISSEVPQNLSASRPQDRQFILSSKKLLLSDSGFYLCAGLRGDYNSPLHFGNGTRLTVT.

V gene TRBV11-2 combines with J gene TRBJ2-7, with TRBD1 identical over 7 bases. V lost 4 bases, J lost 0 bases, and 15 bases stayed unmatched. This CDR3 spans 18 amino acids. CDR1 SGHAT and CDR2 FQNNGV come from the germline V gene. CDR3 region: CASSSIIQVRQGSYEQYF. CDR3 nucleotide sequence: TGTGCCAGCAGCTCAATAATCCAAGTCAGACAGGGCTCCTACGAGCAGTACTTC.

This clone appeared a few times. The chain has TRBV12-3 or TRBV12-4 and TRBJ2-7; possibly TRBD2 for D (6 bases). The CDR3 consists of 13 residues. V lost 6 bases, J lost 0 bases, and 9 bases lay in between. CDR3 sequence: CASRFSGSYEQYF. CDR3 nucleotides: TGTGCCAGCAGATTTAGCGGCTCCTACGAGCAGTACTTC.

V and J are TRBV7-9 and TRBJ2-1, with D possibly TRBD2 on 5 matching bases. This CDR3 spans 13 amino acids. CDR1 SEHNR and CDR2 FQNEAQ come from the germline V gene (reference sequence). V was shortened by 5 bases and J by 8 bases, with 13 bases between the two germline ends. The CDR3 sequence: CASSQDFNYEQFF. CDR3 nucleotide sequence: TGTGCCAGCAGCCAGGACTTCAACTATGAGCAGTTCTTC.